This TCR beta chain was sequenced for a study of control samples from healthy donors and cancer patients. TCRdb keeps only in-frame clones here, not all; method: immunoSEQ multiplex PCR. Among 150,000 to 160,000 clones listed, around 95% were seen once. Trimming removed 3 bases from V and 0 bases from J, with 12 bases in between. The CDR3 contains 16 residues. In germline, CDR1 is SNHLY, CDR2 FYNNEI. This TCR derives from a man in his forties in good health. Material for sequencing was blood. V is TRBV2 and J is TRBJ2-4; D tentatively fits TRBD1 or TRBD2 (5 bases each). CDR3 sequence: CASSDGTVKAKNIQYF. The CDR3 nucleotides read TGTGCCAGCAGTGACGGGACGGTCAAAGCCAAAAACATTCAGTACTTC.